Reported below is one T cell receptor beta chain. The antigen remains undetermined. The data are from a study of cytomegalovirus exposure and HLA in healthy donors. Study results and limitations: In an earlier analysis, productive rearrangement rates for most beta V segments clustered near 87% or 30%. Differences between HLA loci emerged in a later analysis of TCR association rates, with DRB1 most and HLA-C fewest. Reports showed the classifier diagnosing cytomegalovirus status with high specificity and sensitivity. HLA allele associations emerged for roughly 16,000 TCR beta sequences in a later analysis, at 0.05 false discovery rate.

The study ran its PCR with 60 Vbeta and 13 Jbeta primers. The protocol was immunoSEQ multiplex PCR, while the TCRdb copy is restricted to in-frame clones and leaves out a portion. The sample lists about 100,000 clones, less than 80% occurring once. Germline V gives CDR1 SGHTS, CDR2 YDEGEE. The CDR3 loop spans 14 amino acids. Trimming took 0 bases from V and 5 from J; bases not matched to a gene: 2. The TCR was taken from a woman aged 40-49 years in good health and CMV-seronegative. The genes are TRBV5-8 and TRBJ1-2; 9 bases match TRBD1. What was sequenced was PBMCs. The CDR3 reads CASSLEGQGYGYTF. Here the CDR3 DNA reads TGTGCCAGCAGCTTGGAAGGACAGGGGTATGGCTACACCTTC.